This T cell receptor beta chain was sequenced during a study of T cell responses to AZD1222 COVID-19 vaccine. General study points: Spike was spanned by vaccine-associated CD4 TCRs, with dominance at 160-218 and 743-854. The study reported that nearly half of spike-specific TCRs target unmutated variant regions.

This clone was seen only once. Its cognate antigen is unknown. The assay was immunoSEQ multiplex PCR, and TCRdb's table has in-frame clones only and misses some. This sample carries 150,000 to 190,000 clones, over 75% of them seen once, and the ten largest clones take 1.5% to 2%. The sequenced sample was peripheral blood, obtained on day 0 of AZD1222 vaccination. The receptor was isolated from an adult in good health.

The CDR3 nucleotides are TGTGCCAGCAGCCTGACGTTAGGGGGAAATGGAGCTTTCTTT. Amino acid sequence: CASSLTLGGNGAFF. The chain recombines TRBV6-5 with TRBJ1-1, with D possibly TRBD1 on 6 matching bases. Looked up from germline, CDR1 is MNHEY and CDR2 is SVGAGI. V gave up 6 bases and J gave up 10 bases, with 21 bases separating them. The CDR3 runs 14 residues.